This T cell receptor (beta chain) is from a study of CD8 T cells in ankylosing spondylitis. General study findings and limits: Ankylosing spondylitis blood appeared to be characterized by a TCR beta motif of about eight highly homologous variants. Disease-associated clonotypes exhibited CD8+ identity and were relatively infrequent in peripheral blood.

Each TCR beta library was made by quantitative 5'-RACE that incorporated molecular barcodes. Each CDR3 protein is one row after TCRdb ran MiXCR on the 5' RACE reads. The sample lists roughly 700,000 distinct CDR3 sequences, about 20% occurring once. CDR3 length: 17 amino acids. Germline V gives CDR1 SGHAT, CDR2 FQNNGV. V gave up 5 bases and J gave up 0 bases, with 17 bases separating them. In this sample, this clonotype turned up many times. Its antigen is undetermined. The clonotype comes from a male donor with ankylosing spondylitis. The chain employs TRBV11-2 and TRBJ1-3, with a possible D match to TRBD1 (5 bases). Sample: blood, either unsorted or a sorted T cell fraction (not recorded which). Written as DNA, the CDR3 is TGTGCCAGCAGCGCGTATCCGGGACGGAACTCTGGAAACACCATATATTTT. Its protein is CASSAYPGRNSGNTIYF.